The subject of this entry is one TCR beta chain. This sample is drawn from a study of blood T cell repertoires in COVID-19. V dropped 4 bases and J dropped 3 bases, with 12 bases sitting between them. The CDR3 runs 14 residues. CDR1 and CDR2 from the germline V gene are SGHTA and FQGNSA. Sequencing was performed with immunoSEQ multiplex PCR; in TCRdb, only in-frame clones are kept and a portion is missing. The sample shows under 15,000 clones, 88% of them seen only once. The genes are TRBV7-2 and TRBJ1-1, with D perhaps TRBD1 (5 bases). Sequencing input: peripheral blood. The sequence derives from a human donor in a cohort sampled during active COVID-19. CDR3 nucleotides: TGTGCCAGCAGCTCGTGGGGCAGGGACACTGAAGCTTTCTTT. Translated: CASSSWGRDTEAFF.